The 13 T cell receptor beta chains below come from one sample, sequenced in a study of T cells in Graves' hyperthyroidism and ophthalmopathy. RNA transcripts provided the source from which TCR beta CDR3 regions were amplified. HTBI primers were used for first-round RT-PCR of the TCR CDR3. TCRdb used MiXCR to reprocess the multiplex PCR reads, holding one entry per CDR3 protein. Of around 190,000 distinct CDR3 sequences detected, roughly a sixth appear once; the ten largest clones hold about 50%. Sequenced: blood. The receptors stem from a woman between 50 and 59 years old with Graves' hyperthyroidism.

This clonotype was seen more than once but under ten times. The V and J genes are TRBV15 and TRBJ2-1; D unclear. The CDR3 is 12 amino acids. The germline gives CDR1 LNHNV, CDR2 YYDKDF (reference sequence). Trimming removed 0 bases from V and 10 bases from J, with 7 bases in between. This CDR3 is CATSRDYVEQFF. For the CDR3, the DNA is TGTGCCACCAGCAGAGATTATGTCGAGCAGTTCTTC. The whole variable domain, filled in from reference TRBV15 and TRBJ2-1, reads DAMVIQNPRYQVTQFGKPVTLSCSQTLNHNVMYWYQQKSSQAPKLLFHYYDKDFNNEADTPDNFQSRRPNTSFCFLDIRSPGLGDTAMYLCATSRDYVEQFFGPGTRLTVL.

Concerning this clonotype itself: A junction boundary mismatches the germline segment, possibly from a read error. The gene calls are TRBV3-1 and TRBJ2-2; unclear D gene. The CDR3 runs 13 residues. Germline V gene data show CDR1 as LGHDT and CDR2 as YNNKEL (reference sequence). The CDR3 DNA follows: TGTGCCAGCAGCCAACGCGTCACCGCGGAGCTGTTTTTT. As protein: CASSQRVTAELFF.

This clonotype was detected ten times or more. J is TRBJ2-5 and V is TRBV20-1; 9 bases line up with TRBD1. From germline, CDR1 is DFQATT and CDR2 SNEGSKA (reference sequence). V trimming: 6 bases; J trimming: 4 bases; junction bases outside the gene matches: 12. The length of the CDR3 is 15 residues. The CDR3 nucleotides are TGCAGTGCCGCCACAGTACAGGGGGCGGGAGAGACCCAGTACTTC. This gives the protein CSAATVQGAGETQYF.

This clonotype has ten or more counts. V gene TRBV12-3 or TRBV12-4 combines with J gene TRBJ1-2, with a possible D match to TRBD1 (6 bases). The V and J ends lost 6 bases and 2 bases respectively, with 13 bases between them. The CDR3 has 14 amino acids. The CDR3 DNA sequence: TGTGCCAGCAGACCGACAGGCTACAACTATGGCTACACCTTC. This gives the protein CASRPTGYNYGYTF.

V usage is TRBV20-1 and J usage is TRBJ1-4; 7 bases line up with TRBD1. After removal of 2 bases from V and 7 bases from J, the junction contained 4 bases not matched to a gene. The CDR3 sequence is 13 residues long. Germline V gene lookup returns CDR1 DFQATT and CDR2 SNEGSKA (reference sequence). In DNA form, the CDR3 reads TGCAGTGCTAGACACCGGGACAGTGAAAAACTGTTTTTT. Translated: CSARHRDSEKLFF.

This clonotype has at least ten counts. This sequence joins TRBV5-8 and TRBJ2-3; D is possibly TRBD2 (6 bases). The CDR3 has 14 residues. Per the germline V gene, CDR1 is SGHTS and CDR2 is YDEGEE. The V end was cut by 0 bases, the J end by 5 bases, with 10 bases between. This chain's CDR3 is CASSLDQGGDTQYF. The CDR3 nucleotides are TGTGCCAGCAGCTTGGACCAGGGAGGAGATACGCAGTATTTT.

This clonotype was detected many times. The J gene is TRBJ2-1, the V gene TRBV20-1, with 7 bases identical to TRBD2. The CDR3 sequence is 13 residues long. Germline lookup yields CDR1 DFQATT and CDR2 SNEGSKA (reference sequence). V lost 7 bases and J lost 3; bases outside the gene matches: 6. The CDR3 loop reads CSEASGIYNEQFF. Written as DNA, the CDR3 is TGCAGTGAGGCGAGCGGGATCTACAATGAGCAGTTCTTC.

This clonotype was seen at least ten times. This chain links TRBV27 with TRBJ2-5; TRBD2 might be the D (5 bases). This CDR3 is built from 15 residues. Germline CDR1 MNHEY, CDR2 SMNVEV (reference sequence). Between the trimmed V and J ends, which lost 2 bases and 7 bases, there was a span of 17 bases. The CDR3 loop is CASSLGLDPISTQYF. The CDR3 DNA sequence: TGTGCCAGCAGTTTAGGACTGGACCCTATTTCGACCCAGTACTTC.

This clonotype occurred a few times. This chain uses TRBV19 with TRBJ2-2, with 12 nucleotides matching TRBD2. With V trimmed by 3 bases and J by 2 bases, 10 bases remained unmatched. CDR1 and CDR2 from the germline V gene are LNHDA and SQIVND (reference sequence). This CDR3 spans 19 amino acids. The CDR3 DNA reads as TGTGCCAGTAGTATCAAGGGCCTAGCGGGAGGGCCTAACACCGGGGAGCTGTTTTTT. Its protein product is CASSIKGLAGGPNTGELFF.

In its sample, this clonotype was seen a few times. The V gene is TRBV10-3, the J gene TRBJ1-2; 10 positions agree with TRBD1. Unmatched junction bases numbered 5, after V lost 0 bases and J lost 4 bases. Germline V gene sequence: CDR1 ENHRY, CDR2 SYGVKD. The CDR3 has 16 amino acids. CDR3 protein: CAISESRQGAGYGYTF. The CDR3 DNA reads TGTGCCATCAGTGAGTCAAGACAGGGGGCTGGCTATGGCTACACCTTC.

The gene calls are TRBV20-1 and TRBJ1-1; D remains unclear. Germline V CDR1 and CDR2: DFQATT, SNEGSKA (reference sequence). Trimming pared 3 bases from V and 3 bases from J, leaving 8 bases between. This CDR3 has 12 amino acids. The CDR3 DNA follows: TGCAGTGCTAGCTCCAGGTACACTGAAGCTTTCTTT. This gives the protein CSASSRYTEAFF.

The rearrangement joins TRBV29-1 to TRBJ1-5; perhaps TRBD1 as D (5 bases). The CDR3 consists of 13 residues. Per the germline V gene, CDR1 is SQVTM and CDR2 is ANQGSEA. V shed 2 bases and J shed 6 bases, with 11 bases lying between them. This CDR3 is CSVENGQGQPQHF. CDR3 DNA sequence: TGCAGCGTTGAAAATGGTCAGGGTCAGCCCCAGCATTTT.

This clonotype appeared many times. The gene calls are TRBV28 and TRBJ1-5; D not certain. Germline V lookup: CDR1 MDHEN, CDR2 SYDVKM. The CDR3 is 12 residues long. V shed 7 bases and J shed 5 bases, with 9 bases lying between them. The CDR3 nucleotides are TGTGCCAGCAAGGGAATTGATCAGCCCCAGCATTTT. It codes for CASKGIDQPQHF.